This entry describes one T cell receptor beta chain. Its target is not known. This CDR3 has 14 residues. In germline, CDR1 is SQVTM, CDR2 ANQGSEA. V shed 3 bases and J 3 bases; nucleotides not matched to a gene: 4. The authors extracted RNA and reverse transcribed it into cDNA as the sequencing template. Profiled with immunoSEQ multiplex PCR; TCRdb holds only in-frame clones, not every one. This table has under 150,000 clones, about 46% appearing once. These data originate in a study of CD8+ T cells in alopecia areata. Findings of the study overall: Alphabeta T cells residing in normal skin are also sequenced in scalp samples. Higher clonality than in normal scalp was seen in lesional scalp, especially alopecia totalis/universalis.

Researchers took lesional scalp punch biopsies and peripheral blood from people who were alopecia areata patients. Sample: NKG2D-low CD8+ T cells sorted from blood. The receptor's source is a human donor with alopecia areata. The chain recombines TRBV29-1 with TRBJ2-3; the match to TRBD2 covers 9 bases. The CDR3 protein is CSVDGTSSTDTQYF. The CDR3 nucleotides read TGCAGCGTTGACGGGACTAGCTCGACAGATACGCAGTATTTT.